This T cell receptor (beta chain) was recorded in a study of identical twins. Note on this clonotype: The antigen is not known.

CDR3 length equals 17 residues. TCRdb re-called the 5' RACE reads with MiXCR, one entry per CDR3 protein. This table holds some 320,000 distinct CDR3 sequences, 9% to 15% found once. Study-wide results and limits: Twin pairs had excess sharing that was weaker in beta out-of-frame sequences. Not following the same donors, the study drew its conclusions from cross-sectional statistical analysis.

These same records also appear under a second study, on yellow fever vaccine responses in identical twins.

The origin of this receptor is a woman younger than 35 in good health. The sequenced sample was CD8+ T cells sorted from blood. The chain is built from TRBV21-1 and TRBJ2-7; TRBD2, the table's D call, lacks a check against the DNA. TRBV21-1 is classified as a pseudogene. CDR3: CASSKRSGRAMFYEQYF. DNA of the CDR3: TGTGCCAGCAGCAAAAGGAGCGGGAGGGCCATGTTCTACGAGCAGTACTTC.